This T cell receptor (beta chain) was sequenced in a study of neurological immune-mediated disorders. TCRdb re-analysed the 5' RACE reads in MiXCR, keeping a single row per CDR3 protein. The sample lists approximately 36,000 distinct CDR3 sequences, over 8.5% occurring once. V shed 5 bases and J shed 4 bases, with 6 bases lying between them. CDR3 length: 10 amino acids. Germline CDR1 and CDR2: DFQATT and SNEGSKA (reference sequence). Sample time point: technical triplicate 1. This clonotype was obtained from a man aged 55 to 70 with HTLV-1-associated myelopathy (HAM/TSP). J is TRBJ2-7 and V is TRBV20-1, with D perhaps TRBD1 (5 bases). The source material was PBMCs. Written as DNA, the CDR3 is TGCAGTGCTGGGGCTTACGAGCAGTACTTC. The encoded protein is CSAGAYEQYF.